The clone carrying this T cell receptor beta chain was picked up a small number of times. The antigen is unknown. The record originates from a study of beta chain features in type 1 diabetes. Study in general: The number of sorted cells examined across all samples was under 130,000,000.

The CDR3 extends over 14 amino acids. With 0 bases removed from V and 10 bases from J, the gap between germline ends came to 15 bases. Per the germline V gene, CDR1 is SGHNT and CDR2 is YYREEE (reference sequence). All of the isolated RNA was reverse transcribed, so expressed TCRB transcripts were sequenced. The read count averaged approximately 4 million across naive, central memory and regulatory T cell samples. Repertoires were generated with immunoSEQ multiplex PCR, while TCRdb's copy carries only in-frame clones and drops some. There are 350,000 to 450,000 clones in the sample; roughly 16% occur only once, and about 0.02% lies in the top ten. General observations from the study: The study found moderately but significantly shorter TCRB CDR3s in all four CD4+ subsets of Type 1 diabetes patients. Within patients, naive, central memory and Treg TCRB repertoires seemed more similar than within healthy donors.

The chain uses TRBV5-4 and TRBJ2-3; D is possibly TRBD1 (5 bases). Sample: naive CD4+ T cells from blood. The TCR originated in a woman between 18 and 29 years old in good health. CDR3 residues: CASSLEAPQGSQYF. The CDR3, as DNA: TGTGCCAGCAGCTTGGAGGCCCCCCAGGGATCGCAGTATTTT.